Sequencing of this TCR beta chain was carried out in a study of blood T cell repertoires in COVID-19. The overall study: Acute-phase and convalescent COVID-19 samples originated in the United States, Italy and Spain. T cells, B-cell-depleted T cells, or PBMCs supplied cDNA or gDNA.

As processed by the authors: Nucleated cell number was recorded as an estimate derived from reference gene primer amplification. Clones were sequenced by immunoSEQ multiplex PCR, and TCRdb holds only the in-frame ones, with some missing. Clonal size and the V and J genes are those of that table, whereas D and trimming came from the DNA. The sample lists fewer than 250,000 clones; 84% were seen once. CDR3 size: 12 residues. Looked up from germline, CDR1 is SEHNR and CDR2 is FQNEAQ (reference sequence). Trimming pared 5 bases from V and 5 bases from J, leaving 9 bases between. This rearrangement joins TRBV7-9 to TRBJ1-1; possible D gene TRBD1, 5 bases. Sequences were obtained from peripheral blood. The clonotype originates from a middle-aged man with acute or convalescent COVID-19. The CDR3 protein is CASSAGYTEAFF. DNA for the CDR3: TGTGCCAGCAGCGCAGGGTATACTGAAGCTTTCTTT.